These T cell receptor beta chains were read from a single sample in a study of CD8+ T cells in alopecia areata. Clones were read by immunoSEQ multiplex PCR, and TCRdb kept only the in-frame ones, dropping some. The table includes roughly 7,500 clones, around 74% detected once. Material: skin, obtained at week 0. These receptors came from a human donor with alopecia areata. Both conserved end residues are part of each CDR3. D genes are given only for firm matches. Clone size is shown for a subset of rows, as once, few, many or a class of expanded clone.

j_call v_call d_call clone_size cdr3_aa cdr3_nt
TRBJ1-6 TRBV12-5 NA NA CASGLVTPLINSPLHF TGTGCTAGTGGTTTGGTAACGCCCCTGATTAATTCACCCCTCCACTTT
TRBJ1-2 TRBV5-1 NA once CASSIGRDSYTF TGCGCCAGCAGCATAGGCAGGGACAGCTACACCTTC
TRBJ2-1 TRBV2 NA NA CASSESGNWQFF TGTGCCAGCAGTGAATCGGGAAATTGGCAGTTCTTC
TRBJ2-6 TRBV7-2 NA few CASSPQGSGANVLTF TGTGCCAGCAGCCCCCAGGGCTCTGGGGCCAACGTCCTGACTTTC
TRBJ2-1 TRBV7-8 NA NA CASSPGGADNEQFF TGTGCCAGCAGCCCAGGAGGGGCTGACAATGAGCAGTTCTTC
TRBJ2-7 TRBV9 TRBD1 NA CASRYRDRVRTNSYEQYF TGTGCCAGCAGATACCGGGACAGGGTAAGAACCAACTCCTACGAGCAGTACTTC
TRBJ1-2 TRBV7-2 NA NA CANMDRNYGYTF TGTGCCAATATGGACCGAAACTATGGCTACACCTTC
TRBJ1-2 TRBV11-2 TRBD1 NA CASSLGQGEPLGYTF TGTGCCAGCAGCCTCGGACAGGGAGAACCCTTAGGCTACACCTTC
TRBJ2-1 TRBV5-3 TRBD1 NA CARSSRWDRGQSGHNEQFF TGTGCCAGAAGCTCACGGTGGGACAGGGGACAAAGCGGGCACAATGAGCAGTTCTTC
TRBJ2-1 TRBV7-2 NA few CASSSRGNEQFF TGTGCCAGCAGCTCGAGGGGGAATGAGCAGTTCTTC
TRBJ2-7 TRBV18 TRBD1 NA CASSPYAVEGAHEQYF TGTGCCAGCTCACCCTACGCCGTAGAGGGGGCGCACGAGCAGTACTTC
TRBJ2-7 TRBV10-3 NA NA CAIHQQKEALEQYF TGTGCCATCCACCAACAGAAGGAGGCTCTCGAGCAGTACTTC
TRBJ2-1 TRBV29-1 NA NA CSVVVGVNHRADEQFF TGCAGCGTTGTTGTGGGGGTCAATCATAGGGCAGATGAGCAGTTCTTC
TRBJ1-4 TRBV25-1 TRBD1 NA CARRTGGVEKLFF TGTGCCAGGAGGACAGGGGGAGTGGAAAAACTGTTTTTT
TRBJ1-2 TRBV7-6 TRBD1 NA CASSKTGGGGYTF TGTGCCAGCAGCAAAACAGGGGGCGGTGGCTACACCTTC
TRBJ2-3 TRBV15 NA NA CATSKLRRGTDTQYF TGTGCCACCAGCAAACTCAGACGTGGCACAGATACGCAGTATTTT
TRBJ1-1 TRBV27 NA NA CASSLYGDRQGGTEAFF TGTGCCAGCAGTTTATATGGCGACAGGCAAGGGGGCACTGAAGCTTTCTTT
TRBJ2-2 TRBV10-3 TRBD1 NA CAVGQGGLTGELFF TGTGCCGTCGGACAGGGGGGTCTAACCGGGGAGCTGTTTTTT
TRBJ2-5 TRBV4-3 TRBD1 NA CASSQQRQGAYQETQYF TGCGCCAGCAGCCAACAACGACAGGGGGCGTACCAAGAGACCCAGTACTTC
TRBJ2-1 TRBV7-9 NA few CASSPPGEYTNEQFF TGTGCCAGCAGCCCCCCAGGGGAGTATACCAATGAGCAGTTCTTC
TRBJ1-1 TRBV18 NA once CASSPSRTENTEAFF TGTGCCAGCTCACCTAGTCGGACTGAAAACACTGAAGCTTTCTTT
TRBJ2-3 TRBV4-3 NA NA CASSQERGGARGFTDTQYF TGCGCCAGCAGCCAAGAAAGGGGGGGGGCGCGAGGTTTCACAGATACGCAGTATTTT
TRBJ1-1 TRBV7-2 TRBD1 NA CASSLVGTGGALAEAFF TGTGCCAGCAGCTTAGTAGGGACAGGGGGCGCATTGGCTGAAGCTTTCTTT
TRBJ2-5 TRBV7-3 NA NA CASSLGGWETQYF TGTGCCAGCAGCTTGGGGGGATGGGAGACCCAGTACTTC
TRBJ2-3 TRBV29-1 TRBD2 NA CSVFPSGGNLDADTQYF TGCAGCGTCTTTCCTAGCGGGGGAAACCTCGATGCAGATACGCAGTATTTT
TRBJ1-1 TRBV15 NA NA CATSNPNWDTEAFF TGTGCCACCAGCAACCCCAATTGGGACACTGAAGCTTTCTTT
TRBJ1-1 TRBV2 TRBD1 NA CASSQTGALTEAFF TGTGCCAGCAGTCAGACAGGGGCCCTCACTGAAGCTTTCTTT
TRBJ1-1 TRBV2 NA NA CASSEDVGMNTEAFF TGTGCCAGCAGTGAAGATGTGGGGATGAACACTGAAGCTTTCTTT
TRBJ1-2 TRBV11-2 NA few CASSAPFMGNYGYTF TGTGCCAGCAGCGCTCCCTTCATGGGGAACTATGGCTACACCTTC
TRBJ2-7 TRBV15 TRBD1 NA CATSRETGTREQYF TGTGCCACCAGCAGAGAGACAGGGACGCGGGAGCAGTACTTC
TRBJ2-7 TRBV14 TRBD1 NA CASSQDRLGEQYF TGTGCCAGCAGTCAGGACAGGTTGGGCGAGCAGTACTTC
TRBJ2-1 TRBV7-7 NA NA CASSPHGGEQFF TGTGCCAGCAGCCCACACGGAGGTGAGCAGTTCTTC
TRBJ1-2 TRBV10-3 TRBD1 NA CAISGGQDYGYTF TGTGCCATCAGTGGGGGACAGGACTATGGCTACACCTTC
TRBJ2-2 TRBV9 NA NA CASSVVARTTDELFF TGTGCCAGCAGCGTAGTTGCCAGAACTACCGATGAGCTGTTTTTT
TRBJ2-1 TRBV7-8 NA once CASSLGPPDAAGYNEQFF TGTGCCAGCAGCTTAGGACCCCCGGATGCTGCCGGCTACAATGAGCAGTTCTTC
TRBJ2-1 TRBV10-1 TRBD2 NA CASSEVPEVAGHNEQFF TGCGCCAGCAGTGAAGTCCCCGAGGTAGCGGGCCACAATGAGCAGTTCTTC
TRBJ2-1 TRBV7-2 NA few CASSLGIREQFF TGTGCCAGCAGCTTAGGGATAAGGGAGCAGTTCTTC
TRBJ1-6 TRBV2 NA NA CASSVASGPYNSPLHF TGTGCCAGCAGTGTTGCATCGGGACCTTATAATTCACCCCTCCACTTT
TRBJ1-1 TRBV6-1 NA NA CASLRWQGKTEAFF TGTGCCAGCCTTCGGTGGCAGGGTAAAACTGAAGCTTTCTTT
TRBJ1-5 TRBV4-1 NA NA CASSQVWQQPQHF TGCGCCAGCAGCCAAGTGTGGCAGCAGCCCCAGCATTTT
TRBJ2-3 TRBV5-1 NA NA CASGPTGGLTDTQYF TGCGCCAGCGGACCCACGGGGGGCCTAACAGATACGCAGTATTTT
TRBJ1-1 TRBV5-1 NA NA CASSLGAGNTEAFF TGCGCCAGCAGCTTGGGGGCAGGGAACACTGAAGCTTTCTTT
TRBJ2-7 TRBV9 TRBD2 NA CASSVDAGGLRSEQYF TGTGCCAGCAGCGTAGATGCGGGGGGGCTCCGTTCCGAGCAGTACTTC
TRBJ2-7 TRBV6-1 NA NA CASVGLTTPYEQYF TGTGCCAGCGTTGGACTGACGACCCCCTACGAGCAGTACTTC
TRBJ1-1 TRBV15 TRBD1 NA CATSKGTGKGGTEAFF TGTGCCACCAGCAAAGGGACAGGGAAAGGGGGCACTGAAGCTTTCTTT
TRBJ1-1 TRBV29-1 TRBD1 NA CSVDPPGTVSEAFF TGCAGCGTTGATCCGCCAGGGACAGTGAGTGAAGCTTTCTTT
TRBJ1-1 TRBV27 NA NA CASSLRQSNTEAFF TGTGCCAGCAGTCTACGACAGTCCAACACTGAAGCTTTCTTT
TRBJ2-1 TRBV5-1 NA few CASSFRVAEEQFF TGCGCCAGCAGCTTTCGGGTAGCCGAGGAGCAGTTCTTC
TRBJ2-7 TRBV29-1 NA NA CSVGRDSYEQYF TGCAGCGTTGGGCGGGACAGCTACGAGCAGTACTTC
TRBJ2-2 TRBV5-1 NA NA CASSLDGFGELFF TGCGCCAGCAGCTTGGATGGGTTCGGGGAGCTGTTTTTT
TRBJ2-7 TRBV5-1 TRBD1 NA CASSLDRGRTYEQYF TGCGCCAGCAGCTTGGACAGGGGGAGGACGTACGAGCAGTACTTC
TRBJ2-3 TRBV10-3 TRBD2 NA CAISDRGGRVTDTQYF TGTGCCATCAGTGACCGGGGGGGCCGAGTCACAGATACGCAGTATTTT
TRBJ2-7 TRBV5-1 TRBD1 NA CASSPPTGSHYEQYF TGCGCCAGCAGCCCGCCGACAGGGTCGCACTACGAGCAGTACTTC
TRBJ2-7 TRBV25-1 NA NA CASREGYEQYF TGTGCCAGCAGGGAGGGTTACGAGCAGTACTTC
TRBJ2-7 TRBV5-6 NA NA CASSPSDSPYEQYF TGTGCCAGCAGCCCATCGGACAGCCCCTACGAGCAGTACTTC
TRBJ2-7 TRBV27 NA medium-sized CASSLVGGSYEQYF TGTGCCAGCAGTTTAGTTGGGGGGAGCTACGAGCAGTACTTC
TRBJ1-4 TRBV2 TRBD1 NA CASSPGTGREKLFF TGTGCCAGCAGCCCCGGGACAGGGAGGGAAAAACTGTTTTTT